These 24 T cell receptor beta chains originate from one sample sequenced in a study of long-term antiretroviral therapy in people with HIV (dated by TCRdb to the early 2020s). The immunoSEQ hsTCRB v3.0 assay was used at survey level resolution to sequence the TRB variable region. Imported from immuneACCESS, the table was reduced by TCRdb to in-frame sequences with V and J called. These copies leave out some clones; in studies compared against another copy, an unresolved V gene accounts for under half, and the cause of the remainder is not known. The sample table lists some 45,000 clones, about 89% of them with a count of one. Clones ranked in the top ten supply approximately 5% of the sample. This material consisted of unsorted PBMCs, taken 0.1 years before starting antiretroviral therapy. The receptors were sampled from a woman in her 50s with HIV.

The J gene is TRBJ1-3, the V gene TRBV27; D gene unclear. The CDR3 spans 14 residues. Germline V gene data show CDR1 as MNHEY and CDR2 as SMNVEV (reference sequence). V was clipped by 6 bases and J by 0 bases, with 9 bases between them. The CDR3 DNA reads as TGTGCCAGCAGACACCGAGCCTCTGGAAACACCATATATTTT. As protein: CASRHRASGNTIYF.

This clone was seen just once. The J gene is TRBJ2-3, the V gene TRBV4-3, with D perhaps TRBD1 or TRBD2 (6 bases each). Germline-derived CDR1 and CDR2 are LGHNA and YSLEER. V was shortened by 0 bases and J by 5 bases, with 21 bases between the two germline ends. CDR3 size: 18 residues. Written as DNA, the CDR3 is TGCGCCAGCAGCCAAGAGTATAGGACGGGGGCCAATCGAGATACGCAGTATTTT. As protein: CASSQEYRTGANRDTQYF.

This clone was seen only once. The chain is built from TRBV18 and TRBJ2-2; the D gene is possibly TRBD1 (6 bases). The germline V gene has CDR1 KGHSH and CDR2 LQKENI. V was shortened by 3 bases and J by 4 bases, with 12 bases between the two germline ends. The CDR3 is 15 amino acids. The DNA of the CDR3 is TGTGCCAGCTCACCTCCGACAGGAATCACCGGGGAGCTGTTTTTT. It is translated as CASSPPTGITGELFF.

This clone was observed once. The chain carries TRBV27 and TRBJ2-1, with 10 bases aligning to TRBD2. After removal of 0 bases from V and 5 bases from J, the junction contained 1 base not matched to a gene. Germline CDR1 reads MNHEY; CDR2 reads SMNVEV (reference sequence). CDR3 length: 15 amino acids. The DNA for the CDR3 is TGTGCCAGCAGTTTATCACTAGCGGGGCACAATGAGCAGTTCTTC. Its translation: CASSLSLAGHNEQFF.

The rearrangement uses TRBV5-1 and TRBJ2-7; D unresolved. This CDR3 has 14 amino acids. Deletions cut 0 bases from V and 5 bases from J, with 12 bases between. Germline assignment: CDR1 SGHRS and CDR2 YFSETQ. This CDR3 is CASSLDQVRDEQYF. CDR3 in DNA: TGCGCCAGCAGCTTGGATCAGGTAAGGGACGAGCAGTACTTC.

The chain has TRBV5-5 and TRBJ2-7; 7 bases fit TRBD1. Germline CDR1 SGHKS, CDR2 YYEKEE (reference sequence). After removal of 3 bases from V and 2 bases from J, the junction contained 8 bases not matched to a gene. This CDR3 has 15 amino acids. The CDR3 loop reads CASSSDLTGTYEQYF. The CDR3 bases are TGTGCCAGCAGCTCCGACTTGACAGGGACCTACGAGCAGTACTTC.

This clone appeared once. The CDR3 DNA reads as TGTGCCAGCAGCTTAGATGGGGCGGTTTCCTACGAGCAGTACTTC. Translating it yields CASSLDGAVSYEQYF. The chain is built from TRBV11-2 and TRBJ2-7; tentatively, D is TRBD1 (5 bases). The V end lost 0 bases, the J end lost 1 base, and 10 bases lay between the germline ends. Looked up from germline, CDR1 is SGHAT and CDR2 is FQNNGV. This CDR3 has 15 amino acids.

This chain connects TRBV29-1 to TRBJ1-6; D remains unclear. This CDR3 has 13 amino acids. The germline CDR1 and CDR2 sequences are SQVTM and ANQGSEA. The V and J ends lost 5 bases and 5 bases respectively, with 10 bases between them. CDR3 protein: CSVSDGNNSPLHF. The CDR3 coding sequence is TGCAGCGTTTCTGACGGAAATAATTCACCCCTCCACTTT.

This chain connects TRBV19 to TRBJ1-1, with no clear D. Germline assignment: CDR1 LNHDA and CDR2 SQIVND (reference sequence). The CDR3 sequence is 16 residues long. V gave up 0 bases and J gave up 3 bases, with 14 bases separating them. The CDR3 spells CASSIDILATDTEAFF. The CDR3 DNA is TGTGCCAGTAGTATAGATATTCTCGCCACTGACACTGAAGCTTTCTTT.

The V and J genes are TRBV7-9 and TRBJ2-3; D is unclear. The germline V gene has CDR1 SEHNR and CDR2 FQNEAQ (reference sequence). The length of the CDR3 is 13 residues. V lost 2 bases and J 4 bases, leaving 7 bases between the germline ends. CDR3 bases: TGTGCCAGCAGCTTATCTTCTGCAGATACGCAGTATTTT. Translating gives CASSLSSADTQYF.

The J gene is TRBJ1-6, the V gene TRBV10-3; 10 bases are a match to TRBD1. The CDR3 extends over 18 amino acids. With 0 bases clipped from V and 0 bases from J, the junction kept 2 bases outside the gene matches. Per germline, CDR1 ENHRY and CDR2 SYGVKD. The CDR3 reads CAISESGQGSSYNSPLHF. The CDR3 DNA is TGTGCCATCAGTGAGTCGGGACAGGGGAGCTCCTATAATTCACCCCTCCACTTT.

The chain links TRBV5-1 to TRBJ1-1; D remains unclear. CDR3 length: 13 residues. Looked up from germline, CDR1 is SGHRS and CDR2 is YFSETQ. V gave up 5 bases and J gave up 4 bases, with 12 bases separating them. CDR3 coding DNA: TGCGCCAGCAGTAGTAGGTGGGGCACTGAAGCTTTCTTT. Translating it yields CASSSRWGTEAFF.

The chain employs TRBV5-8 and TRBJ2-5, with 8 bases matching TRBD1. CDR3 length: 16 amino acids. The V segment lost 0 bases and the J segment 6 bases; nucleotides outside the gene matches: 10. Germline V CDR1 and CDR2: SGHTS, YDEGEE. The CDR3 DNA follows: TGTGCCAGCAGCTTGGCCCAGAAGGACAGGGAGCAGACCCAGTACTTC. Translation gives CASSLAQKDREQTQYF.

The CDR3 protein is CASSPRGGADGSYEQYF. The CDR3 DNA sequence: TGTGCCAGCTCACCTCGCGGGGGGGCCGATGGCTCCTACGAGCAGTACTTC. The V and J genes are TRBV18 and TRBJ2-7; 9 bases are shared with TRBD2. The CDR3 length is 17 residues. From germline, CDR1 is KGHSH and CDR2 LQKENI. Unmatched junction bases numbered 9, after V lost 3 bases and J lost 0 bases.

The rearrangement joins TRBV9 to TRBJ2-3, with a possible D match to TRBD1 (6 bases). The CDR3 runs 15 residues. V lost 0 bases and J lost 2, with 10 bases in between. Germline V gene sequence: CDR1 SGDLS, CDR2 YYNGEE. CDR3 loop: CASSVGDRPTDTQYF. CDR3 coding DNA: TGTGCCAGCAGCGTAGGTGACAGGCCCACAGATACGCAGTATTTT.

The chain couples TRBV5-1 to TRBJ2-5; 7 nucleotides align to TRBD1. The germline CDR1 and CDR2 sequences are SGHRS and YFSETQ. J lost 0 bases, V lost 2 bases, and 1 base had no gene match. CDR3 length: 14 amino acids. The CDR3, as DNA: TGCGCCAGCAGCTTACAGGGGTACCAAGAGACCCAGTACTTC. It is translated as CASSLQGYQETQYF.

The J gene is TRBJ1-2, the V gene TRBV5-4; 8 positions match TRBD1. After removal of 4 bases from V and 4 bases from J, the junction contained 6 bases not matched to a gene. The CDR3 extends over 14 amino acids. CDR1 SGHNT and CDR2 YYREEE come from the germline V gene (reference sequence). CDR3 loop: CASSVTGGGYGYTF. CDR3 bases: TGTGCCAGCAGCGTTACAGGGGGAGGCTATGGCTACACCTTC.

The rearrangement uses TRBV14 and TRBJ1-2; no definite D call. V gave up 6 bases and J gave up 6 bases, with 23 bases separating them. Germline V gene sequence: CDR1 SGHDN, CDR2 FVKESK. CDR3 length equals 16 residues. In DNA, the CDR3 is TGTGCCAGCAGGCCCCTGGGTGGGGTAAAGGTGGATGGCTACACCTTC. Encoded protein: CASRPLGGVKVDGYTF.

The chain uses TRBV30 and TRBJ1-5; a weak D match, TRBD1 (5 bases). CDR1 and CDR2 (germline): GTSNPN, SVGIG (reference sequence). The ends were cut back, 2 bases at V and 8 bases at J, with 19 bases in the middle. The CDR3 has 15 residues. The CDR3 sequence is CAWSYGDPWKEPQHF. CDR3 nucleotides: TGTGCCTGGAGTTACGGGGACCCATGGAAAGAGCCCCAGCATTTT.

This clone was seen only once. The rearrangement links TRBV15 to TRBJ2-7; perhaps TRBD1 as D (7 bases). Germline CDR1 reads LNHNV; CDR2 reads YYDKDF (reference sequence). V lost 4 bases and J lost 1, with 14 bases in between. The CDR3 sequence is 15 residues long. The CDR3 sequence is CATSNLRGTSYEQYF. CDR3 nucleotides: TGTGCCACCAGCAACCTCAGGGGGACTTCCTACGAGCAGTACTTC.

This chain connects TRBV5-4 to TRBJ1-2, with 10 bases identical to TRBD1. The germline gives CDR1 SGHNT, CDR2 YYREEE (reference sequence). The V gene end was trimmed by 4 bases and the J gene end by 7 bases; junction bases not matched to a gene: 4. This CDR3 contains 13 residues. DNA of the CDR3: TGTGCCAGCAGCCCTGGGACAGGGGCTGGCTACACCTTC. It specifies CASSPGTGAGYTF.

The rearrangement links TRBV6-6 to TRBJ1-1; TRBD1 matches 8 bases. The CDR3 is 14 residues long. With 4 bases clipped from V and 4 bases from J, the junction kept 5 bases outside the gene matches. In germline, CDR1 is MNHNY, CDR2 SVGAGI (reference sequence). CDR3 in amino acids: CASSFPQGGTEAFF. The DNA for the CDR3 is TGTGCCAGCAGTTTCCCACAGGGGGGCACTGAAGCTTTCTTT.

The rearrangement joins TRBV27 to TRBJ2-1; no definite D call. Trimming took off 3 bases at V and 0 bases at J, with 9 bases between the two ends. Germline V gene sequence: CDR1 MNHEY, CDR2 SMNVEV (reference sequence). This CDR3 spans 15 amino acids. CDR3 coding DNA: TGTGCCAGCAGTTTTTCGGCGACCTCCTACAATGAGCAGTTCTTC. Amino acids: CASSFSATSYNEQFF.

The J gene is TRBJ2-2, the V gene TRBV19; unclear D gene. The V gene's germline CDR1 is LNHDA and CDR2 SQIVND (reference sequence). The V gene lost 6 bases and the J gene lost 2 bases, with 7 bases spanning the gap. CDR3 length: 13 residues. As DNA, the CDR3 is TGTGCCAGTAGAGGGCCTAACACCGGGGAGCTGTTTTTT. This sequence encodes CASRGPNTGELFF.